In this sample, the clone carrying this T cell receptor beta chain turned up a few times. Its matching antigen is unknown. Included in the TCR beta cDNA libraries were unique molecular identifiers. Input amounts of about 0.85 to 11 million T cells were used. These gave around 500,000 cDNA molecules, so each molecule approximated one T cell. TCRdb re-derived calls from the PCR reads in MiXCR, one entry per CDR3 protein. Of about 180,000 distinct CDR3 sequences detected, roughly 30% appear once; the ten largest clones hold more than 1.3%. This specimen belongs to a study of post-analysis software for immune sequencing data. General study points: Controls showed lower frequencies than patients for four to six TRBV segments, and TRBV5-6, TRBV5-1 and TRBV20-1 were among these.

CDR1 and CDR2 (germline): SGHRS, YFSETQ. The CDR3 has 16 amino acids. V dropped 0 bases and J dropped 7 bases, with 20 bases sitting between them. The source is a girl aged 5 to 17 with multiple sclerosis. The genes are TRBV5-1 and TRBJ2-7, with D maybe TRBD2 (5 bases). The sequencing sample was made of blood. In nucleotides, the CDR3 is TGCGCCAGCAGCTTGGTAGTAGCGCCTAGCTACAATGAGCAGTACTTC. Translating it yields CASSLVVAPSYNEQYF.